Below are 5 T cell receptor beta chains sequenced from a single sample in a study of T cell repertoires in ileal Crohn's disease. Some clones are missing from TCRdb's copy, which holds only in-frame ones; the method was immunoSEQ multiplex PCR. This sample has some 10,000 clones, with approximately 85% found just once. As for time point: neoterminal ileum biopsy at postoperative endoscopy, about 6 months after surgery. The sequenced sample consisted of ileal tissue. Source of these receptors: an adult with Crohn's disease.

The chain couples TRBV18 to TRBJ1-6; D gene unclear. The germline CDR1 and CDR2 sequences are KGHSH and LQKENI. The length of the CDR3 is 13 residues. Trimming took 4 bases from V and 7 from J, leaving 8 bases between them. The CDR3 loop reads CASSLDMNSPLHF. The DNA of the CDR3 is TGTGCCAGCTCACTTGACATGAATTCACCCCTCCACTTT.

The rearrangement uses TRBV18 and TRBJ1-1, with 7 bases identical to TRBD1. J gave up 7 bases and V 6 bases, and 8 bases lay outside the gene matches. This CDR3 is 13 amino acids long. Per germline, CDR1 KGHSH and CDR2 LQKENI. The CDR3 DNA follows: TGTGCCAGCTCGGAGGGGGCCCGGGGTGAAGCTTTCTTT. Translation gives CASSEGARGEAFF.

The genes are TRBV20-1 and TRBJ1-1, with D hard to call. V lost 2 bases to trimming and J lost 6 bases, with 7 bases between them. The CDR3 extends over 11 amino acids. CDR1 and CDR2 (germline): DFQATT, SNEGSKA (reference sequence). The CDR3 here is CSARIFAEAFF. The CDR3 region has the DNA TGCAGTGCTAGAATTTTCGCTGAAGCTTTCTTT.

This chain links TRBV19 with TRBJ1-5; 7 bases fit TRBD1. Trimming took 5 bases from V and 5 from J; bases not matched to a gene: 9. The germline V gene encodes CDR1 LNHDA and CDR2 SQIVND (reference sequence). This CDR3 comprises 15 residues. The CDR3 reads CASSHNRGADQPQHF. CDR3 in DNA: TGTGCCAGTAGTCACAACAGGGGAGCGGATCAGCCCCAGCATTTT. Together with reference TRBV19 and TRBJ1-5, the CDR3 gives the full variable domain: DGGITQSPKYLFRKEGQNVTLSCEQNLNHDAMYWYRQDPGQGLRLIYYSQIVNDFQKGDIAEGYSVSREKKESFPLTVTSAQKNPTAFYLCASSHNRGADQPQHFGDGTRLSIL.

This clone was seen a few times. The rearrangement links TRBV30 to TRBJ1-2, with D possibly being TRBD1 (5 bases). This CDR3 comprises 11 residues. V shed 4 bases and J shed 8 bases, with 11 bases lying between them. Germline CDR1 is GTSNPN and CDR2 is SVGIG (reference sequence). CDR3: CAWNRPVGYTF. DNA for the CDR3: TGTGCCTGGAACAGGCCGGTGGGCTACACCTTC.